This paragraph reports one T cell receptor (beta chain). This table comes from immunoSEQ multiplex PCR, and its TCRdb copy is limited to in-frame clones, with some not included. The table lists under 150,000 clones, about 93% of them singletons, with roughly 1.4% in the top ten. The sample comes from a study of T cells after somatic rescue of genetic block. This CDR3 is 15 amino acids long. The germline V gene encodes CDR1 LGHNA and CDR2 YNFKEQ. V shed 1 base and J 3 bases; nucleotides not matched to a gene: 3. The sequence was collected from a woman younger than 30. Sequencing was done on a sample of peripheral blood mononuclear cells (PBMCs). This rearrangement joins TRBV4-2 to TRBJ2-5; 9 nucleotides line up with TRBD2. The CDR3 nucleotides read TGTGCCAGCAGCCAAGCTGAGCGGGGGGAAGAGACCCAGTACTTC. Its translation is CASSQAERGEETQYF.